This is a list of T cell receptor beta chains from one sample in a study of shared clonotypes between healthy human individuals. TCRdb's table, derived via immunoSEQ multiplex PCR, lists solely in-frame clones and lacks some. Of about 1.9 million clones listed, 93% are singletons. The sample was naive CD8+ T cells from PBMCs. These receptors all come from a man between 18 and 35 years old in good health. Some clones in this sample may be carry-over from other donors' samples. Each CDR3 is given with its conserved first and last residue. Each record gives: CDR3 DNA, CDR3 protein, V gene, D gene, J gene. A D gene is named only where the DNA matches it firmly.

TGTGCCAGCAGCGTAGTCGCGAAAGGTAGGAGCGGGAGTACCCATGAGCAGTTCTTC | CASSVVAKGRSGSTHEQFF | TRBV9 | TRBD2 | TRBJ2-1
TGTGCCAGCAGCACCCTAGGGACAGGGGGCTTCCACGAGCAGTACTTC | CASSTLGTGGFHEQYF | TRBV27 | TRBD1 | TRBJ2-7
TGCGCCAGCAGCTTGGCCCCACAGCTTAACTATGGCTACACCTTC | CASSLAPQLNYGYTF | TRBV5-1 | - | TRBJ1-2
TGCAGCGTCGGAGCGGGGAACTACGAGCAGTACTTC | CSVGAGNYEQYF | TRBV29-1 | TRBD2 | TRBJ2-7
TGCAGCGTAGCCCTCCCTAGCGGGACCTCCTACGAGCAGTACTTC | CSVALPSGTSYEQYF | TRBV29-1 | TRBD2 | TRBJ2-7
TGTGCCAGCAGCCCTAGTGGCAGGGTGACAGATACGCAGTATTTT | CASSPSGRVTDTQYF | TRBV7-6 | - | TRBJ2-3
TGTGCCAGCACCTTCAGGAGCGGGAGTGGGAGGAATGAGCAGTTCTTC | CASTFRSGSGRNEQFF | TRBV7-6 | TRBD2 | TRBJ2-1
TGTGCCAGCAGTTTACGGACATTCTCCTACAATGAGCAGTTCTTC | CASSLRTFSYNEQFF | TRBV28 | - | TRBJ2-1
TGTGCCAGCAGCCCGCGGGGTAACACAGATACGCAGTATTTT | CASSPRGNTDTQYF | TRBV27 | - | TRBJ2-3
TGTGCCAGCAGCTTAGGTCGGGGAAACGAAAAACTGTTTTTT | CASSLGRGNEKLFF | TRBV13 | - | TRBJ1-4
TGTGCCAGCAGTCTAGGAAAGAACACTGAAGCTTTCTTT | CASSLGKNTEAFF | TRBV27 | - | TRBJ1-1
TGTGCCAGCAGCTGGCGGGAGAAGTACGAGCAGTACTTC | CASSWREKYEQYF | TRBV6-1 | TRBD2 | TRBJ2-7
TGTGCCAGCAGCTTAAGGGGCGGGAGAGTTAAGCAAGATACGCAGTATTTT | CASSLRGGRVKQDTQYF | TRBV7-2 | TRBD2 | TRBJ2-3
TGCAGCGTCACACACAGGGGGTTCCAAGAGACCCAGTACTTC | CSVTHRGFQETQYF | TRBV29-1 | TRBD1 | TRBJ2-5
TGTGCCATCAGTGAGGTCAGGGGGGAGCTGTTTTTT | CAISEVRGELFF | TRBV10-3 | - | TRBJ2-2
TGTGCCAGCAGCCCAAAACCCGGGGGCACAGAGACCCAGTACTTC | CASSPKPGGTETQYF | TRBV7-8 | - | TRBJ2-5
TGCGCCAGCAGCCAAGGGGACCGAAAAGAGACCCAGTACTTC | CASSQGDRKETQYF | TRBV4-1 | - | TRBJ2-5